These 16 T cell receptor beta chains share one sample of origin, sequenced in a study of T cells after yellow fever vaccination. MiXCR, applied by TCRdb to the 5' RACE reads, yields one record per CDR3 protein. The sample holds about 340,000 distinct CDR3 sequences; about an eighth are singletons and the top ten take roughly 3%. The material sequenced was CD4+ T cells sorted from PBMCs, taken 15 days after the yellow fever booster vaccination. The receptors originated from a man aged 18 to 30 who received the YFV17D yellow fever vaccine.

The chain links TRBV4-3 to TRBJ2-3; D gene ambiguous. CDR3 length: 14 residues. Germline loops: CDR1 LGHNA, CDR2 YSLEER. Trimming left V 1 base short and J 6 bases short, with 11 bases between. In nucleotides, the CDR3 is TGCGCCAGCAGCCAAGGGGCAGTCTTGGATACGCAGTATTTT. Residues: CASSQGAVLDTQYF.

This clonotype was counted only a few times. J is TRBJ1-2 and V is TRBV25-1, with 9 bases lining up with TRBD1. This CDR3 region has 16 residues. With 3 bases clipped from V and 3 bases from J, the junction kept 8 bases outside the gene matches. Germline lookup yields CDR1 MGHDK and CDR2 SYGVNS. The CDR3, as DNA: TGTGCCAGCAGTGACCGAACAGGGGGCGGTGACTATGGCTACACCTTC. It is translated as CASSDRTGGGDYGYTF.

V usage is TRBV7-2 and J usage is TRBJ1-2; 7 positions agree with TRBD1. Trimming took 5 bases from V and 4 from J; bases not matched to a gene: 13. The CDR3 spans 16 residues. Germline V CDR1 and CDR2: SGHTA, FQGNSA. CDR3 nucleotides: TGTGCCAGCAGCCCCCACGGTGGGGGACAGTTCTATGGCTACACCTTC. Amino acid sequence: CASSPHGGGQFYGYTF.

This clonotype was found many times. The chain recombines TRBV12-3 or TRBV12-4 with TRBJ1-2; no clear D. V lost 8 bases and J lost 0, with 10 bases in between. CDR3 length: 13 amino acids. The CDR3 here is CASSTWANYGYTF. The CDR3 region has the DNA TGTGCCAGCTCCACCTGGGCTAACTATGGCTACACCTTC.

The rearrangement links TRBV5-1 to TRBJ2-5; D remains ambiguous. V was pared by 4 bases and J by 2 bases, with 9 bases between. This CDR3 is 13 amino acids long. Germline V gene data show CDR1 as SGHRS and CDR2 as YFSETQ. The CDR3 DNA reads TGCGCCAGCAGCGTACAGTCACAAGAGACCCAGTACTTC. As protein: CASSVQSQETQYF.

This clonotype has at least ten counts. The V gene is TRBV12-3 or TRBV12-4, the J gene TRBJ1-1; maybe TRBD1 (5 bases). The CDR3 has 14 residues. The V gene lost 4 bases and the J gene lost 5 bases, with 14 bases spanning the gap. Written as DNA, the CDR3 is TGTGCCAGCAGTTCCCCGGGACCGCTAACTGAAGCTTTCTTT. Its translation: CASSSPGPLTEAFF.

This clonotype came up a few times. The rearrangement joins TRBV7-3 to TRBJ1-6, with 7 bases fitting TRBD1. The germline CDR1 and CDR2 sequences are SGHTA and FQGTGA. V shed 0 bases, J shed 7 bases, and the junction held 3 bases outside the gene matches. The CDR3 is 15 amino acids. CDR3 nucleotides: TGTGCCAGCAGCTTAACGGGACAGCCGAATTCACCCCTCCACTTT. This sequence encodes CASSLTGQPNSPLHF.

This clonotype was observed a few times. The V and J genes are TRBV20-1 and TRBJ2-1; no firm D call. The CDR3 is 11 residues long. Germline V CDR1 and CDR2: DFQATT, SNEGSKA (reference sequence). V lost 2 bases and J 5 bases, leaving 4 bases between the germline ends. The CDR3: CSARSNNEQFF. The CDR3 nucleotides are TGCAGTGCTAGATCGAACAATGAGCAGTTCTTC.

This clonotype has just a few counts. The genes are TRBV12-3 or TRBV12-4 and TRBJ1-3; D not resolved. The CDR3 consists of 14 residues. The V end lost 3 bases, the J end lost 0 bases, and 6 bases lay between the germline ends. The CDR3 sequence is CASSFWGSGNTIYF. The CDR3 DNA follows: TGTGCCAGCAGTTTTTGGGGCTCTGGAAACACCATATATTTT.

The chain employs TRBV7-3 and TRBJ2-5; 12 bases map to TRBD2. This CDR3 has 14 amino acids. V was pared by 5 bases and J by 6 bases, with 4 bases of the junction left unmatched. Germline-derived CDR1 and CDR2 are SGHTA and FQGTGA. Here the CDR3 reads CASSASGGGKTQYF. The CDR3 DNA is TGTGCCAGCAGCGCTAGCGGGGGGGGTAAGACCCAGTACTTC. Full variable domain (outside the CDR3, taken from reference TRBV7-3 and TRBJ2-5): GAGVSQTPSNKVTEKGKYVELRCDPISGHTALYWYRQSLGQGPEFLIYFQGTGAADDSGLPNDRFFAVRPEGSVSTLKIQRTERGDSAVYLCASSASGGGKTQYFGPGTRLLVL.

This clonotype has only a few counts. V usage is TRBV7-3 and J usage is TRBJ2-2; a possible D gene is TRBD2 (5 bases). The CDR3 is 15 residues long. Trimming took 5 bases from V and 6 from J, leaving 16 bases between them. Germline V CDR1 and CDR2: SGHTA, FQGTGA. The CDR3 region is CASSPSRGSAGELFF. For the CDR3, the DNA is TGTGCCAGCAGCCCCAGTCGGGGATCGGCCGGGGAGCTGTTTTTT.

The rearrangement links TRBV7-9 to TRBJ2-7; TRBD1 matches at 9 bases. The CDR3 extends over 15 amino acids. Germline CDR1 and CDR2: SEHNR and FQNEAQ (reference sequence). Germline trimming cut 6 bases from V and 6 bases from J; bases unmatched to any gene: 12. DNA of the CDR3: TGTGCCAGCAGTTACCAGCCGGGACAGGGCTCCGAGCAGTACTTC. Translated, it gives CASSYQPGQGSEQYF.

This chain links TRBV5-8 with TRBJ2-5, with 15 bases aligning to TRBD2. This CDR3 region has 18 residues. In germline, CDR1 is SGHTS, CDR2 YDEGEE. Trimming at V came to 5 bases and at J to 3 bases, leaving 11 bases not matched to a gene. The CDR3 loop is CASSPGLAGGPFEETQYF. The CDR3 coding sequence is TGTGCCAGCAGTCCAGGACTAGCGGGGGGGCCATTTGAAGAGACCCAGTACTTC.

This clonotype was seen a few times. The chain couples TRBV10-2 to TRBJ1-5; no reliable D call. Between the trimmed V and J ends, which lost 0 bases and 7 bases, there was a span of 13 bases. CDR1 and CDR2 (germline): WSHSY, SAAADI. The CDR3 sequence is 15 residues long. The CDR3, as DNA: TGCGCCAGCAGTGAGTCGACTCAGGCGTTCCAGCCCCAGCATTTT. It translates to CASSESTQAFQPQHF.

The chain joins TRBV6-4 to TRBJ2-2; D is undetermined. Trimming removed 5 bases at V and 6 bases at J, with 7 bases between. Germline CDR1 and CDR2: MRHNA and SNTAGT. CDR3 size: 12 residues. CDR3 DNA: TGTGCCAGCAGTACCTCGGCCGGGGAGCTGTTTTTT. Its translation is CASSTSAGELFF.

V usage is TRBV7-2 and J usage is TRBJ1-5; D is perhaps TRBD1 (5 bases). This CDR3 has 14 amino acids. Germline CDR1 is SGHTA and CDR2 is FQGNSA. Trimming left V 5 bases short and J 3 bases short, with 11 bases between. DNA of the CDR3: TGTGCCAGCAGCATGGACGGGACCAATCAGCCCCAGCATTTT. It codes for CASSMDGTNQPQHF.